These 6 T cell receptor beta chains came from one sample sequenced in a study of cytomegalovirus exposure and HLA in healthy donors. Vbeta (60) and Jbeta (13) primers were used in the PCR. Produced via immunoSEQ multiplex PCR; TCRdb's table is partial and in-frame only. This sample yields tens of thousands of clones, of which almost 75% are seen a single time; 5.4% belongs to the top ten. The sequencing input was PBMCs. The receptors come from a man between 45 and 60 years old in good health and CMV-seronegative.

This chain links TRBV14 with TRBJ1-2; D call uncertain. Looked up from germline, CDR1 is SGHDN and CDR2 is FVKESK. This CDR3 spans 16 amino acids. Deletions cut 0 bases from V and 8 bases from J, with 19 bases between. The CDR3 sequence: CASSQDIVAPLSGYTF. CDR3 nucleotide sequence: TGTGCCAGCAGCCAAGATATCGTGGCCCCACTATCAGGCTACACCTTC.

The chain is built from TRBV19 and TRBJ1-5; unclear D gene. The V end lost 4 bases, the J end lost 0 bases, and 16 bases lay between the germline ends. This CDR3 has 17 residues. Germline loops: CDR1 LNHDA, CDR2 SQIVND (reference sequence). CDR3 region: CASSSLGRGYSNQPQHF. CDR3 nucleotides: TGTGCCAGTAGTAGCCTAGGACGGGGTTATAGCAATCAGCCCCAGCATTTT.

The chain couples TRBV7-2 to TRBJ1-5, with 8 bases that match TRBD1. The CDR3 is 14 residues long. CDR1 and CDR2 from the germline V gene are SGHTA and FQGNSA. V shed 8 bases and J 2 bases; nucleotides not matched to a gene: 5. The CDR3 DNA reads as TGTGCCAGCGGCCAGGGGGCGGGCAATCAGCCCCAGCATTTT. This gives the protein CASGQGAGNQPQHF.

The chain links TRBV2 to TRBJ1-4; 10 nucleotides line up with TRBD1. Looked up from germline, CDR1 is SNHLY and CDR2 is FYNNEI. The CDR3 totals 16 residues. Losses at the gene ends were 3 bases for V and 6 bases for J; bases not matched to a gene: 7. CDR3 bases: TGTGCCAGCAGTGACCCCGACAGGGGGCTGGATGAAAAACTGTTTTTT. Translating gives CASSDPDRGLDEKLFF. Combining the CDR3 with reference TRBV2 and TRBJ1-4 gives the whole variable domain EPEVTQTPSHQVTQMGQEVILRCVPISNHLYFYWYRQILGQKVEFLVSFYNNEISEKSEIFDDQFSVERPDGSNFTLKIRSTKLEDSAMYFCASSDPDRGLDEKLFFGSGTQLSVL.

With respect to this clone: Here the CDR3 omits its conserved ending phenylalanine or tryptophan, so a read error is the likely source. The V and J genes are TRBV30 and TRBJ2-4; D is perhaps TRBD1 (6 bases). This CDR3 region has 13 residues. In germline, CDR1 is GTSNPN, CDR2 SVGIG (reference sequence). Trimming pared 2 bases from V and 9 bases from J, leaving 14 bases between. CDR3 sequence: CAWSSIRGGIQYL. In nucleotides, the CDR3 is TGTGCCTGGAGTTCTATCAGGGGCGGCATTCAGTACCTC.

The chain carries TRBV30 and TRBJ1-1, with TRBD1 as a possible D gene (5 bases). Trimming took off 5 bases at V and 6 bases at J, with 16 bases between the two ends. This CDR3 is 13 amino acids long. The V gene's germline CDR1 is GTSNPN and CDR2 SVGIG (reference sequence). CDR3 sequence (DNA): TGTGCCTGGGAAAGACAGTTTGGAGCTGAAGCTTTCTTT. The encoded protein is CAWERQFGAEAFF.